This TCR beta chain originates from a study of OX40 agonist ivuxolimab in advanced cancers. Study-wide background: The study gave patients intravenous ivuxolimab at 0.01 to 10 mg/kg every 2 weeks. Three individuals attained partial responses, comprising one hepatocellular carcinoma case and two cutaneous melanoma cases. Patients receiving dose escalation had hepatocellular carcinoma, melanoma, renal cell or head and neck cancer. Study-wide results and caveats: CD4+ and CD8+ T cells in blood underwent clonal expansion by week 6 at 0.1 to 3.0 mg/kg.

Comments on this clone: Its antigen remains unidentified.

Using immunoSEQ multiplex PCR, the repertoire was profiled, and TCRdb retains in-frame clones only, with some absent. The sample consists of around 32,000 clones, roughly 87% of them appearing once. The V end was cut by 0 bases, the J end by 1 base, with 9 bases between. CDR3 length: 16 residues. CDR1 and CDR2 (germline): SGHDN, FVKESK. The receptor was isolated from an adult with an advanced solid tumor such as melanoma, head and neck, liver or kidney cancer. The sequences come from CD4+ or CD8+ T cells sorted from blood, collected in a trial of the OX40 agonist ivuxolimab. The genes are TRBV14 and TRBJ2-2; D gene uncertain. The CDR3 DNA is TGTGCCAGCAGCCAAGATGCTGTTGGGAACACCGGGGAGCTGTTTTTT. It is translated as CASSQDAVGNTGELFF.